This entry lists 21 T cell receptor beta chains sequenced from one sample in a study of blood T cell repertoires in COVID-19. Here immunoSEQ multiplex PCR was the method, and the copy in TCRdb shows in-frame clones only, minus some. Of roughly 140,000 clones listed, 79% were seen once; the top ten hold over 8.5%. The sample comprised peripheral blood. These TCRs come from a man in his fifties or sixties with active or convalescent COVID-19.

This clone was recorded once. V is TRBV30 and J is TRBJ1-2; 7 nucleotides line up with TRBD1. The CDR3 sequence is 13 residues long. The trim removed 0 bases at V and 8 bases at J, leaving 6 bases unmatched. Germline CDR1 is GTSNPN and CDR2 is SVGIG (reference sequence). The CDR3 loop reads CAWSVKGARGYTF. In DNA form, the CDR3 reads TGTGCCTGGAGTGTGAAGGGGGCGCGAGGCTACACCTTC.

The gene calls are TRBV9 and TRBJ2-6; 7 bases are a match to TRBD2. The CDR3 length is 17 residues. Trimming took 4 bases from V and 4 from J; bases not matched to a gene: 11. Germline V gene lookup returns CDR1 SGDLS and CDR2 YYNGEE. The CDR3, as DNA: TGTGCCAGCAGCCCCCGACTAGCCCCGGGGGGGGCCAACGTCCTGACTTTC. This sequence encodes CASSPRLAPGGANVLTF.

The gene calls are TRBV28 and TRBJ2-7, with 9 bases identical to TRBD2. From germline, CDR1 is MDHEN and CDR2 SYDVKM. J gave up 3 bases and V 2 bases, and 2 bases lay outside the gene matches. The CDR3 spans 14 residues. The DNA of the CDR3 is TGTGCCAGCAGTTTAGCGGGAGGGTTCTACGAGCAGTACTTC. Protein: CASSLAGGFYEQYF. Full variable domain (missing parts from reference TRBV28 and TRBJ2-7): DVKVTQSSRYLVKRTGEKVFLECVQDMDHENMFWYRQDPGLGLRLIYFSYDVKMKEKGDIPEGYSVSREKKERFSLILESASTNQTSMYLCASSLAGGFYEQYFGPGTRLTVT.

The gene calls are TRBV5-5 and TRBJ2-7; tentative D call: TRBD1 (5 bases). The V end lost 0 bases, the J end lost 3 bases, and 10 bases lay between the germline ends. The CDR3 length is 14 residues. Germline CDR1 is SGHKS and CDR2 is YYEKEE (reference sequence). The CDR3 nucleotides read TGTGCCAGCAGCTTGGATCAGGGCGTCTACGAGCAGTACTTC. Its protein product is CASSLDQGVYEQYF.

Ten or more counts support this clone. The genes are TRBV5-1 and TRBJ2-7; D is perhaps TRBD1 (5 bases). The germline V gene encodes CDR1 SGHRS and CDR2 YFSETQ. V was clipped by 6 bases and J by 1 base, with 11 bases between them. The CDR3 spans 13 residues. CDR3: CASKTQESYEQYF. Written as DNA, the CDR3 is TGCGCCAGCAAAACACAGGAATCCTACGAGCAGTACTTC. Filled out from reference TRBV5-1 and TRBJ2-7, the complete variable domain reads KAGVTQTPRYLIKTRGQQVTLSCSPISGHRSVSWYQQTPGQGLQFLFEYFSETQRNKGNFPGRFSGRQFSNSRSEMNVSTLELGDSALYLCASKTQESYEQYFGPGTRLTVT.

A single count supports this clone. The chain employs TRBV6-6 and TRBJ2-3; 8 positions match TRBD2. This CDR3 has 16 residues. From germline, CDR1 is MNHNY and CDR2 SVGAGI (reference sequence). Germline trimming cut 6 bases from V and 5 bases from J; bases unmatched to any gene: 13. The CDR3 protein is CASSTPSGPPRDTQYF. CDR3 nucleotide sequence: TGTGCCAGCAGCACTCCTAGCGGGCCACCCCGAGATACGCAGTATTTT.

This chain links TRBV15 with TRBJ1-2, with 7 bases lining up with TRBD1. Trimming removed 2 bases from V and 2 bases from J; junction bases left unmatched: 14. The CDR3 sequence is 18 residues long. The V gene's germline CDR1 is LNHNV and CDR2 YYDKDF (reference sequence). The CDR3 coding sequence is TGTGCCACCAGCAGATTACTACTCAGGGGGTTAATGAACTATGGCTACACCTTC. Translating it yields CATSRLLLRGLMNYGYTF.

The genes are TRBV27 and TRBJ1-2, with D perhaps matching TRBD1 (5 bases). Trimming cost V 2 bases and J 2 bases, with 9 bases left between them. Germline CDR1 reads MNHEY; CDR2 reads SMNVEV (reference sequence). The CDR3 length is 14 residues. CDR3 sequence: CASSLNGGNYGYTF. The CDR3 DNA follows: TGTGCCAGCAGTTTAAACGGGGGGAACTATGGCTACACCTTC.

The chain uses TRBV5-1 and TRBJ2-3, with 8 bases lining up with TRBD2. This CDR3 contains 14 residues. Germline CDR1 and CDR2: SGHRS and YFSETQ. V dropped 4 bases and J dropped 2; count of bases not matched to a gene: 3. This CDR3 reads CASSVSGDTDTQYF. The CDR3 nucleotides are TGCGCCAGCAGCGTTAGCGGGGACACAGATACGCAGTATTTT.

The chain combines TRBV6-6 with TRBJ1-5, with 8 bases aligning to TRBD1. The CDR3 extends over 14 amino acids. Per the germline V gene, CDR1 is MNHNY and CDR2 is SVGAGI (reference sequence). The trim removed 5 bases at V and 5 bases at J, leaving 5 bases unmatched. The CDR3 DNA follows: TGTGCCAGCAGTGGTCCGGACAGGGATCAGCCCCAGCATTTT. Residues: CASSGPDRDQPQHF.

The rearrangement uses TRBV19 and TRBJ1-5, with D tentatively TRBD1 (5 bases). The CDR3 sequence is 14 residues long. Per germline, CDR1 LNHDA and CDR2 SQIVND (reference sequence). V was shortened by 5 bases and J by 9 bases, with 17 bases between the two germline ends. CDR3 sequence: CASSSTAGFRPQHF. In nucleotides, the CDR3 is TGTGCCAGTAGTTCAACCGCAGGGTTTCGGCCCCAGCATTTT.

The chain carries TRBV4-1 and TRBJ2-7; possible D gene TRBD2, 6 bases. Germline V gene lookup returns CDR1 MGHRA and CDR2 YSYEKL. The CDR3 has 17 amino acids. V lost 0 bases to trimming and J lost 6 bases, with 21 bases between them. The CDR3 sequence: CASSQDPVSGRHSEQYF. The CDR3 region has the DNA TGCGCCAGCAGCCAAGATCCGGTTAGCGGACGGCATTCCGAGCAGTACTTC.

The J gene is TRBJ2-3, the V gene TRBV10-3; TRBD2 matches 9 bases. CDR1 ENHRY and CDR2 SYGVKD come from the germline V gene. J was trimmed by 4 bases and V by 4 bases; bases with no gene match: 6. The CDR3 length is 15 residues. In DNA, the CDR3 is TGTGCCATCAGTGCTAGCGGGGCTGGGGCAGATACGCAGTATTTT. It specifies CAISASGAGADTQYF.

This clone was observed a single time. V gene TRBV5-1 combines with J gene TRBJ2-5; D perhaps matches TRBD1 (6 bases). The germline V gene has CDR1 SGHRS and CDR2 YFSETQ. This CDR3 spans 14 amino acids. The germline V and J ends were trimmed by 4 bases and 5 bases, with 15 bases remaining between them. CDR3 protein: CASSPTTQGETQYF. The CDR3, as DNA: TGCGCCAGCAGCCCTACGACTCAGGGGGAGACCCAGTACTTC.

V gene TRBV28 combines with J gene TRBJ1-5; no definite D call. Between the trimmed V and J ends, which lost 2 bases and 8 bases, there was a span of 7 bases. Germline V CDR1 and CDR2: MDHEN, SYDVKM. The length of the CDR3 is 12 residues. CDR3 residues: CASSLAGKPQHF. CDR3 sequence (DNA): TGTGCCAGCAGTTTAGCGGGAAAGCCCCAGCATTTT.

The V call is TRBV7-6, the J call TRBJ2-3, with D tentatively TRBD1 (6 bases). The CDR3 extends over 13 amino acids. The V gene's germline CDR1 is SGHVS and CDR2 FNYEAQ. Between the trimmed V and J ends, which lost 4 bases and 6 bases, there was a span of 11 bases. This CDR3 reads CASSSPGADTQYF. The CDR3 region has the DNA TGTGCCAGCAGCTCCCCAGGGGCCGATACGCAGTATTTT.

This clone was detected only a few times. The chain joins TRBV5-8 to TRBJ2-2, with 9 positions matching TRBD1. The CDR3 consists of 15 residues. V lost 4 bases, J lost 4 bases, and 5 bases stayed unmatched. Germline values: CDR1 SGHTS, CDR2 YDEGEE. The CDR3 sequence is CASSPGQGFTGELFF. CDR3 bases: TGTGCCAGCAGCCCGGGACAGGGCTTCACCGGGGAGCTGTTTTTT. The full variable domain, with the rest looked up from reference TRBV5-8 and TRBJ2-2, is EAGVTQSPTHLIKTRGQQATLRCSPISGHTSVYWYQQALGLGLQFLLWYDEGEERNRGNFPPRFSGRQFPNYSSELNVNALELEDSALYLCASSPGQGFTGELFFGEGSRLTVL.

The rearrangement uses TRBV7-2 and TRBJ2-7; 7 bases line up with TRBD2. Germline values: CDR1 SGHTA, CDR2 FQGNSA. V dropped 1 base and J dropped 3; count of bases not matched to a gene: 9. The CDR3 is made up of 16 amino acids. This chain's CDR3 is CASSLGPPPSGYEQYF. In nucleotides, the CDR3 is TGTGCCAGCAGCTTAGGTCCCCCCCCTAGCGGCTACGAGCAGTACTTC.

V and J are TRBV6-1 and TRBJ2-1, with 11 positions matching TRBD2. The V and J ends lost 3 bases and 8 bases, in that order; junction bases with no gene match: 6. The CDR3 length is 15 residues. Germline V CDR1 and CDR2: MNHNS, SASEGT. CDR3 amino acids: CASSETSGTGDEQFF. Here the CDR3 DNA reads TGTGCCAGCAGTGAGACTAGCGGGACGGGCGATGAGCAGTTCTTC.

This clone was detected a few times. The rearrangement uses TRBV27 and TRBJ2-1; the D gene is possibly TRBD2 (6 bases). V lost 5 bases, J lost 0 bases, and 11 bases lay in between. This CDR3 contains 15 residues. Germline V lookup: CDR1 MNHEY, CDR2 SMNVEV (reference sequence). CDR3 loop: CASSKLAHSYNEQFF. CDR3 bases: TGTGCCAGCAGTAAACTAGCCCACTCCTACAATGAGCAGTTCTTC.

This clone was counted once. This chain connects TRBV11-2 to TRBJ1-5, with D possibly TRBD1 on 5 matching bases. The germline V gene has CDR1 SGHAT and CDR2 FQNNGV. V was cut by 1 base and J by 3 bases, with 10 bases left in between. The CDR3 spans 15 residues. In DNA form, the CDR3 reads TGTGCCAGCAGCTTAGGGGTGACAGACAATCAGCCCCAGCATTTT. It translates to CASSLGVTDNQPQHF.